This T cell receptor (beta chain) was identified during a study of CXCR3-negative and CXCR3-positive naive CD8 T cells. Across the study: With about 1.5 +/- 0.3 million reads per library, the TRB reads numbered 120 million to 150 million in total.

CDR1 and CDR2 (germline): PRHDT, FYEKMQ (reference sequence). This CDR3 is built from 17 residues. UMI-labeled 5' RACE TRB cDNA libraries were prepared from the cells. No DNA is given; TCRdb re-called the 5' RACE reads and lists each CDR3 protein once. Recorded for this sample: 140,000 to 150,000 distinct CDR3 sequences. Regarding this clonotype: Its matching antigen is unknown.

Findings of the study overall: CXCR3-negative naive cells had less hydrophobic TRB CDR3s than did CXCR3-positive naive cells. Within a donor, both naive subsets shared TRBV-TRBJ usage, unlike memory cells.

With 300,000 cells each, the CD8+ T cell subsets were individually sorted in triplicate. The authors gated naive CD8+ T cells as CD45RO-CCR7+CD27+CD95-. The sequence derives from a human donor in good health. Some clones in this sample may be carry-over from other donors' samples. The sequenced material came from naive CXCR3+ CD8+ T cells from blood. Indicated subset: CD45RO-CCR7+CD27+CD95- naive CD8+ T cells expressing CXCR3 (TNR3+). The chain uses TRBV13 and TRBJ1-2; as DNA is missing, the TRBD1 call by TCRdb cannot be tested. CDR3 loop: CASSSTPGRISDFGYTF.